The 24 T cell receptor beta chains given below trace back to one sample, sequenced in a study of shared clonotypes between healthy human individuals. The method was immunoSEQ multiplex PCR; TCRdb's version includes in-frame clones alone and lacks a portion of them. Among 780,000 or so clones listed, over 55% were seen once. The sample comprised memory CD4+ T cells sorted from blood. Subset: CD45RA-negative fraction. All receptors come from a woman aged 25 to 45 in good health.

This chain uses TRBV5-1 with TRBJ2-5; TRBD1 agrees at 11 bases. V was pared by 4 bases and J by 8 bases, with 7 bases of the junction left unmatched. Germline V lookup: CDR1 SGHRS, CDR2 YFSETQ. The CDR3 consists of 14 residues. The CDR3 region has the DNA TGCGCCAGCAGCCCAGGGACAGGGGGAGGAACCCAGTACTTC. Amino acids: CASSPGTGGGTQYF.

The CDR3 loop reads CASSYSPDRVYEQYF. The CDR3 nucleotides are TGTGCCAGCAGTTACTCTCCGGACAGGGTCTACGAGCAGTACTTC. The gene calls are TRBV6-5 and TRBJ2-7; 8 bases align to TRBD1. The CDR3 loop spans 15 amino acids. Germline V gene data show CDR1 as MNHEY and CDR2 as SVGAGI. V was pared by 0 bases and J by 3 bases, with 4 bases of the junction left unmatched.

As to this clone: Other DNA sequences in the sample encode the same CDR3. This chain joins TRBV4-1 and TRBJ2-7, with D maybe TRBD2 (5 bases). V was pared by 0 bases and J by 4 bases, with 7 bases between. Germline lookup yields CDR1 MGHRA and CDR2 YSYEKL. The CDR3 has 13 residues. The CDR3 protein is CASSQERRYEQYF. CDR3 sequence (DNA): TGCGCCAGCAGCCAAGAACGGAGGTACGAGCAGTACTTC.

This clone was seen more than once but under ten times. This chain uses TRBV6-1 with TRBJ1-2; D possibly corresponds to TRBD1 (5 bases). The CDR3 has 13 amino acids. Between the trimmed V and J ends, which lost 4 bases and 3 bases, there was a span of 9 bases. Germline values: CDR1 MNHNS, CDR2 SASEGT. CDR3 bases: TGTGCCAGCAGTGGCAGGGTGGACTATGGCTACACCTTC. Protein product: CASSGRVDYGYTF.

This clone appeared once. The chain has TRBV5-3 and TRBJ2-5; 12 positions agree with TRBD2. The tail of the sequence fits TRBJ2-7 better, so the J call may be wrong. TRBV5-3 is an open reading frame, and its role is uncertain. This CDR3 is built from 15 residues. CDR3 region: CARSFTLAGGNEQYF. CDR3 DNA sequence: TGTGCCAGAAGCTTCACACTAGCGGGAGGCAACGAGCAGTACTTC.

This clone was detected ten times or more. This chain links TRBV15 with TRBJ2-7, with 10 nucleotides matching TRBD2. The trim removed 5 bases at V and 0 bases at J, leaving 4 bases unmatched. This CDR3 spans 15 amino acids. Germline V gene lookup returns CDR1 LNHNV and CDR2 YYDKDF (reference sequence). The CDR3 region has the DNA TGTGCCACCAGCTTAAGGACTAGCGGCTCCTACGAGCAGTACTTC. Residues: CATSLRTSGSYEQYF. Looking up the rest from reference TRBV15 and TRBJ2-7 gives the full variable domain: DAMVIQNPRYQVTQFGKPVTLSCSQTLNHNVMYWYQQKSSQAPKLLFHYYDKDFNNEADTPDNFQSRRPNTSFCFLDIRSPGLGDTAMYLCATSLRTSGSYEQYFGPGTRLTVT.

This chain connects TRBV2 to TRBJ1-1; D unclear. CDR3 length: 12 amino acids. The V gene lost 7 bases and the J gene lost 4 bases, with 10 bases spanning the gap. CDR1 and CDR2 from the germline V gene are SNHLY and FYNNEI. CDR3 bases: TGTGCCAGCAATGTGGGAGGCACTGAAGCTTTCTTT. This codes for CASNVGGTEAFF.

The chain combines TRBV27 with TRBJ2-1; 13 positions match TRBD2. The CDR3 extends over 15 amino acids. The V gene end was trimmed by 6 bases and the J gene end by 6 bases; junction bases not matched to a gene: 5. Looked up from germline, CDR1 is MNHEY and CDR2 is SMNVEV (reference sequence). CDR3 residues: CASSAGTSGINEQFF. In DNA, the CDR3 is TGTGCCAGCAGCGCCGGGACTAGCGGGATCAATGAGCAGTTCTTC.

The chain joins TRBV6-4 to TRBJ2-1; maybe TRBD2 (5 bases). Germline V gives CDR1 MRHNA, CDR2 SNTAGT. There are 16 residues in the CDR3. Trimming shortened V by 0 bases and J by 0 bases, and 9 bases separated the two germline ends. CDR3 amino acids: CASSDSWRSSYNEQFF. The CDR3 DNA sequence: TGTGCCAGCAGTGACTCGTGGAGGAGCTCCTACAATGAGCAGTTCTTC.

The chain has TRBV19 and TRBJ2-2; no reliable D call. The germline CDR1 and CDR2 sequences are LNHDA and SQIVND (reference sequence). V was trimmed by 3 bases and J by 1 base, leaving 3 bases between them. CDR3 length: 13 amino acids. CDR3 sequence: CASSMENTGELFF. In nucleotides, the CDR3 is TGTGCCAGTAGTATGGAGAACACCGGGGAGCTGTTTTTT. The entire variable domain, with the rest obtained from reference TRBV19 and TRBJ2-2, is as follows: DGGITQSPKYLFRKEGQNVTLSCEQNLNHDAMYWYRQDPGQGLRLIYYSQIVNDFQKGDIAEGYSVSREKKESFPLTVTSAQKNPTAFYLCASSMENTGELFFGEGSRLTVL.

Here the CDR3 DNA reads TGCGCCAGCAGCTTCTACGGGACTAGCGGAATATCAGATACGCAGTATTTT. Translation: CASSFYGTSGISDTQYF. This chain links TRBV5-1 with TRBJ2-3, with TRBD2 matching over 11 bases. The V gene's germline CDR1 is SGHRS and CDR2 YFSETQ. CDR3 size: 17 residues. V lost 2 bases and J lost 4; bases outside the gene matches: 9. Based on the CDR3 plus reference TRBV5-1 and TRBJ2-3, the full variable domain is KAGVTQTPRYLIKTRGQQVTLSCSPISGHRSVSWYQQTPGQGLQFLFEYFSETQRNKGNFPGRFSGRQFSNSRSEMNVSTLELGDSALYLCASSFYGTSGISDTQYFGPGTRLTVL.

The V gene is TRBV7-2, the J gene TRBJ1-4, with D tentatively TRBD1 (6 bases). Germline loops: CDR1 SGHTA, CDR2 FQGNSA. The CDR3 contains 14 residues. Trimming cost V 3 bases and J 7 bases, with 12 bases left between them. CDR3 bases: TGTGCCAGCAGCTTTTCGGGGGCTGGTGAAAAACTGTTTTTT. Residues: CASSFSGAGEKLFF.

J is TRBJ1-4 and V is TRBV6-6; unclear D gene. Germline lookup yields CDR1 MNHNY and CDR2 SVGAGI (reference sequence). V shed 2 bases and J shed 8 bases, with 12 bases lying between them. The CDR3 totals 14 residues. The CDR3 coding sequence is TGTGCCAGCAGTTACATCCGGGGTGAGGAAAAACTGTTTTTT. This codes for CASSYIRGEEKLFF.

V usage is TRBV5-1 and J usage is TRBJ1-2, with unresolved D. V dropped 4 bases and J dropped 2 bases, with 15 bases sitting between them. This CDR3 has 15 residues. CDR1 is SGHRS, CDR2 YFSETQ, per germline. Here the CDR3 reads CASSPRPELNYGYTF. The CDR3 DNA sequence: TGCGCCAGCAGCCCCCGCCCAGAACTAAACTATGGCTACACCTTC.

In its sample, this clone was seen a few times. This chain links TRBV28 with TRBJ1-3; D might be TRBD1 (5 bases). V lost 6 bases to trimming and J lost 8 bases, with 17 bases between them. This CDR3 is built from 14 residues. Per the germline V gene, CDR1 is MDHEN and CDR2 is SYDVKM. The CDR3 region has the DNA TGTGCCAGCAGACCCCCGGCAGGGATACACACCATATATTTT. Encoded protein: CASRPPAGIHTIYF.

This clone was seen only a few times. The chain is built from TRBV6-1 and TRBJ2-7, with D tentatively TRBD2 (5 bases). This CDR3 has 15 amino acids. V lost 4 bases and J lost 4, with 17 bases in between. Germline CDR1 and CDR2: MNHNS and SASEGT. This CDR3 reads CASSGLGSANYEQYF. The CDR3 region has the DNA TGTGCCAGCAGTGGGCTGGGTAGCGCGAATTACGAGCAGTACTTC.

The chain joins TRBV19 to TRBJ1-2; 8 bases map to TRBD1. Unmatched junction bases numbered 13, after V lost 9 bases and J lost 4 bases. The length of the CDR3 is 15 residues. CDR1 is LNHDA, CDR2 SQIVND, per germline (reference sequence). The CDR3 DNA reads TGTGCCAGCCGACTCGGAGGACAGGGACCCTATGGCTACACCTTC. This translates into CASRLGGQGPYGYTF.

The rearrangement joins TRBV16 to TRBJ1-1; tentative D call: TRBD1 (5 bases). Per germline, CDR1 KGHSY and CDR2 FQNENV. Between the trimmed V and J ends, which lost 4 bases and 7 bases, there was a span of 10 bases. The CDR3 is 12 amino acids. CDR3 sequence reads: CASSPRQHEAFF. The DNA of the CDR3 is TGTGCCAGCAGCCCCCGACAGCATGAAGCTTTCTTT.

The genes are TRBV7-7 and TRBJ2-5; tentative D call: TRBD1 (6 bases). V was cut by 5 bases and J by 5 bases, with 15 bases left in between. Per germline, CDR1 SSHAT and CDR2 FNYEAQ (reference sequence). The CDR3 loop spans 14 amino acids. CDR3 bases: TGTGCCAGCAGCCGATCCAGGGGTAGGGAGACCCAGTACTTC. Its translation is CASSRSRGRETQYF.

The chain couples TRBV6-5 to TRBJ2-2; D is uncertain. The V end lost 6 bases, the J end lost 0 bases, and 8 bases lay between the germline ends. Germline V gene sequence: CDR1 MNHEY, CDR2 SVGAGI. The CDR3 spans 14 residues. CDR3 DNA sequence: TGTGCCAGCAGACCTCAAGCGAACACCGGGGAGCTGTTTTTT. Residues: CASRPQANTGELFF.

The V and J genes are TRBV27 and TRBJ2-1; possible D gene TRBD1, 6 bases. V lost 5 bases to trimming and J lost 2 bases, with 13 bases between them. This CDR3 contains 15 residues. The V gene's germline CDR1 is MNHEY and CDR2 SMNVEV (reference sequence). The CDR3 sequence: CASSRVQGPYNEQFF. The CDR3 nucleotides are TGTGCCAGCAGTCGGGTGCAGGGGCCCTACAATGAGCAGTTCTTC.

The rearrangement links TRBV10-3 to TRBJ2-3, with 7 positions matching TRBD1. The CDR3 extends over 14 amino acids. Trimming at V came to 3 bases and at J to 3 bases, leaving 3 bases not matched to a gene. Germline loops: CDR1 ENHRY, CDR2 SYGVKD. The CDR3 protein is CAISEGGGTDTQYF. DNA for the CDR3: TGTGCCATCAGTGAAGGGGGCGGTACAGATACGCAGTATTTT.

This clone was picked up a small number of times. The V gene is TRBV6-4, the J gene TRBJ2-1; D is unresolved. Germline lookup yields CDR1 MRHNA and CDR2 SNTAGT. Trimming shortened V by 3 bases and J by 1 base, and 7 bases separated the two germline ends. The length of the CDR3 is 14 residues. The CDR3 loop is CASSEKDSYNEQFF. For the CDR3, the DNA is TGTGCCAGCAGTGAGAAGGATTCCTACAATGAGCAGTTCTTC.

In DNA form, the CDR3 reads TGTGCCTGGAGTGTGGCCAGGGGATCCTACGAGCAGTACTTC. Translated: CAWSVARGSYEQYF. V is TRBV30 and J is TRBJ2-7; TRBD1 might be the D (6 bases). The CDR3 covers 14 residues. The germline gives CDR1 GTSNPN, CDR2 SVGIG (reference sequence). The V and J ends lost 0 bases and 1 base respectively, with 10 bases between them.